A single sample is the source of the 3 T cell receptor beta chains below, sequenced in a study of T cells after yellow fever vaccination. Each CDR3 protein gets one entry after TCRdb re-called the 5' RACE reads with MiXCR. The sample consists of some 350,000 distinct CDR3 sequences, around a tenth of them appearing once. Here the sequenced sample was PBMCs, taken on the day of the first yellow fever vaccination. These receptors were obtained from a man younger than 35 who received the YFV17D yellow fever vaccine.

For this clonotype: The conserved phenylalanine or tryptophan normally closing the CDR3 is absent here, so this likely arose from a read error. This chain connects TRBV7-2 to TRBJ2-7, with D possibly TRBD2 on 6 matching bases. CDR3 length: 14 residues. CDR1 is SGHTA, CDR2 FQGNSA, per germline. The V gene lost 7 bases and the J gene lost 3 bases, with 16 bases spanning the gap. CDR3 bases: TGTGCCAGCACCCCCGGGAGAATTTTCTACGAGCAGTACTAC. Translation: CASTPGRIFYEQYY.

The chain carries TRBV18 and TRBJ1-3; D gene ambiguous. V lost 6 bases to trimming and J lost 0 bases, with 12 bases between them. The CDR3 extends over 15 amino acids. Germline V gives CDR1 KGHSH, CDR2 LQKENI. The CDR3 DNA reads as TGTGCCAGCTCGACGCCGCCGGGCTCTGGAAACACCATATATTTT. It is translated as CASSTPPGSGNTIYF.

This clonotype came up many times. The genes are TRBV29-1 and TRBJ2-5, with D unclear. Germline CDR1 and CDR2: SQVTM and ANQGSEA. The V gene lost 6 bases and the J gene lost 5 bases, with 13 bases spanning the gap. This CDR3 is built from 12 residues. The CDR3 protein is CSVGDAGETQYF. CDR3 DNA: TGCAGCGTCGGAGACGCAGGCGAGACCCAGTACTTC.